Following are 26 T cell receptor beta chains from one sample sequenced in a study of T cells in Graves' hyperthyroidism and ophthalmopathy. The CDR3 regions of TCR beta were amplified from RNA transcripts. The HTBI primer set served for first-round RT-PCR of the TCR CDR3. TCRdb passed the multiplex PCR reads through MiXCR, listing each CDR3 protein once. The sample holds about 300,000 distinct CDR3 sequences, 20% to 25% seen once. The sample was blood. Every receptor here comes from a man in his forties with Graves' hyperthyroidism that later progressed to Graves' ophthalmopathy.

The rearrangement joins TRBV12-3 or TRBV12-4 to TRBJ2-7, with D possibly TRBD1 on 6 matching bases. CDR3 size: 12 residues. With 5 bases removed from V and 5 bases from J, the gap between germline ends came to 10 bases. The CDR3: CASSVGQNEQYF. In nucleotides, the CDR3 is TGTGCCAGCAGTGTAGGACAGAACGAGCAGTACTTC.

The chain couples TRBV5-1 to TRBJ2-7; 14 nucleotides agree with TRBD2. V shed 3 bases, J shed 0 bases, and the junction held 8 bases outside the gene matches. This CDR3 contains 18 residues. The germline V gene has CDR1 SGHRS and CDR2 YFSETQ. This chain's CDR3 is CASSSTLTSGRASYEQYF. Here the CDR3 DNA reads TGCGCCAGCAGCTCCACATTGACTAGCGGGAGGGCCTCCTACGAGCAGTACTTC.

This clonotype has only a few counts. The chain recombines TRBV10-1 with TRBJ1-1, with D possibly matching TRBD1 (5 bases). Trimming stripped 6 bases from V and 5 bases from J, with 16 bases between. The CDR3 sequence is 14 residues long. CDR1 is WNHNN and CDR2 is SYGVQD in the germline V gene (reference sequence). The CDR3 here is CASRAGGSNTEAFF. In DNA form, the CDR3 reads TGCGCCAGCAGGGCGGGGGGAAGTAATACTGAAGCTTTCTTT.

This clonotype has at least ten counts. CDR3 DNA sequence: TGCAGTGTTCCCCGGGGGGGTTCGGGAAACACCATATATTTT. Residues: CSVPRGGSGNTIYF. The V call is TRBV20-1, the J call TRBJ1-3; possibly TRBD1 for D (5 bases). V was pared by 7 bases and J by 4 bases, with 17 bases between. CDR3 size: 14 residues. In germline, CDR1 is DFQATT, CDR2 SNEGSKA (reference sequence).

The chain has TRBV7-2 and TRBJ1-1; 12 bases agree with TRBD1. V lost 5 bases and J lost 5; bases outside the gene matches: 6. Germline CDR1 and CDR2: SGHTA and FQGNSA. The length of the CDR3 is 15 residues. Written as DNA, the CDR3 is TGTGCCAGCAGCCCGGGACAGGGGGCAAGTACTGAAGCTTTCTTT. It specifies CASSPGQGASTEAFF.

This clonotype was detected ten times or more. The genes are TRBV12-3 or TRBV12-4 and TRBJ1-2; D ambiguous. V lost 6 bases and J lost 5, with 13 bases in between. The CDR3 consists of 13 residues. The CDR3 region has the DNA TGTGCCAGCAGGCTAGGTACCGATTATGGCTACACCTTC. Translating it yields CASRLGTDYGYTF.

This clonotype came up many times. The V gene is TRBV20-1, the J gene TRBJ2-7; D may be TRBD1 (5 bases). The V gene lost 3 bases and the J gene lost 6 bases, with 18 bases spanning the gap. The CDR3 is 14 amino acids. The germline V gene encodes CDR1 DFQATT and CDR2 SNEGSKA (reference sequence). The CDR3 loop reads CSASIPPHQGEQYF. Here the CDR3 DNA reads TGCAGTGCTAGTATCCCACCTCATCAGGGCGAGCAGTACTTC.

Many counts were recorded for this clonotype. The chain combines TRBV20-1 with TRBJ1-1, with TRBD1 as a possible D gene (6 bases). The germline V gene encodes CDR1 DFQATT and CDR2 SNEGSKA (reference sequence). Trimming removed 1 base from V and 3 bases from J, with 12 bases in between. There are 14 residues in the CDR3. The CDR3 DNA reads TGCAGTGCTAGAGTTGGAGGGGGGGACACTGAAGCTTTCTTT. Protein sequence: CSARVGGGDTEAFF.

In its sample, this clonotype was seen many times. V gene TRBV15 combines with J gene TRBJ2-7, with D possibly TRBD2 on 5 matching bases. From germline, CDR1 is LNHNV and CDR2 YYDKDF (reference sequence). The CDR3 sequence is 13 residues long. V dropped 1 base and J dropped 3 bases, with 7 bases sitting between them. DNA for the CDR3: TGTGCCACCAGCAGAGTACGGGACTACGAGCAGTACTTC. It yields the protein CATSRVRDYEQYF.

This clonotype came up many times. The gene calls are TRBV11-2 and TRBJ1-2, with no clear D. V was clipped by 0 bases and J by 4 bases, with 21 bases between them. CDR1 and CDR2 (germline): SGHAT, FQNNGV. The CDR3 is 18 residues long. The CDR3 sequence: CASSLDLGFTDDGYGYTF. As DNA, the CDR3 is TGTGCCAGCAGCTTAGATCTAGGGTTTACAGACGACGGCTATGGCTACACCTTC.

This clonotype was counted at least ten times. The DNA for the CDR3 is TGTGCCAGTAGTATAGTAGGGACAGGGGACCTGCTCACTGAAGCTTTCTTT. Its protein product is CASSIVGTGDLLTEAFF. The chain carries TRBV19 and TRBJ1-1, with 10 bases matching TRBD1. The germline V gene has CDR1 LNHDA and CDR2 SQIVND (reference sequence). V lost 1 base, J lost 4 bases, and 9 bases stayed unmatched. The length of the CDR3 is 17 residues.

The rearrangement links TRBV20-1 to TRBJ2-7; no definite D call. V gave up 3 bases and J gave up 5 bases, with 11 bases separating them. The CDR3 contains 12 residues. Germline CDR1 and CDR2: DFQATT and SNEGSKA (reference sequence). This chain's CDR3 is CSARVTKNEQYF. CDR3 nucleotides: TGCAGTGCTAGGGTGACAAAGAACGAGCAGTACTTC.

This clonotype was seen ten or more times. With a much larger clone just one base away, this may be a read error. In nucleotides, the CDR3 is TGTGCCAGCAAGGGACTAGCGAATCCGTACGGGCAGTACTTC. It yields the protein CASKGLANPYGQYF. This chain uses TRBV6-5 with TRBJ2-7; 10 bases agree with TRBD2. The germline V gene encodes CDR1 MNHEY and CDR2 SVGAGI. The CDR3 totals 14 residues.

For this clonotype: A much larger clone differs by one base, so this may be a read error. The CDR3 is CASSFDSYSNQPQHF. DNA of the CDR3: TGTGCCAGCAGTTTCGACAGCTATAGCAATCAGCCCCAGCATTTT. The genes are TRBV6-4 and TRBJ1-5, with D maybe TRBD1 (5 bases). Trimming left V 5 bases short and J 0 bases short, with 11 bases between. Germline CDR1 reads MRHNA; CDR2 reads SNTAGT. The CDR3 consists of 15 residues.

At least ten counts were recorded for this clonotype. The chain recombines TRBV2 with TRBJ2-7; possibly TRBD1 for D (5 bases). CDR3 length equals 20 residues. Germline values: CDR1 SNHLY, CDR2 FYNNEI. V was clipped by 0 bases and J by 0 bases, with 24 bases between them. The CDR3 DNA reads as TGTGCCAGCAGTGAAGCGCTTGTCGCAAAGGGGTTCTCGAGCTCCTACGAGCAGTACTTC. Encoded protein: CASSEALVAKGFSSSYEQYF.

The table lists this clonotype with many counts. The V and J genes are TRBV12-3 or TRBV12-4 and TRBJ1-2; the D is unclear. The CDR3 runs to 13 residues. V gave up 8 bases and J gave up 3 bases, with 13 bases separating them. CDR3 bases: TGTGCCAGCTCCACGGTTAGAGACTATGGCTACACCTTC. Translation: CASSTVRDYGYTF.

This clonotype was detected many times. The chain recombines TRBV29-1 with TRBJ2-5, with D perhaps TRBD2 (7 bases). Germline CDR1 SQVTM, CDR2 ANQGSEA. This CDR3 spans 12 amino acids. Trimming removed 4 bases at V and 5 bases at J, with 11 bases between. CDR3 loop: CSVVKGGETQYF. CDR3 sequence (DNA): TGCAGCGTTGTCAAGGGGGGGGAGACCCAGTACTTC.

This clonotype has at least ten counts. The junction shows a germline mismatch at one end, possibly a read error. The CDR3, as DNA: TGTGCCAGCAGCGTAGACAGGGTAGCCGGGGAGCTGTTTTTT. Protein product: CASSVDRVAGELFF. The J gene is TRBJ2-2, the V gene TRBV11-2; 7 bases agree with TRBD1. The length of the CDR3 is 14 residues. CDR1 is SGHAT and CDR2 is FQNNGV in the germline V gene.

In this sample, this clonotype turned up many times. The chain combines TRBV28 with TRBJ2-7; TRBD2 matches 8 bases. The CDR3 runs 14 residues. J gave up 1 base and V 7 bases, and 6 bases lay outside the gene matches. Germline V gives CDR1 MDHEN, CDR2 SYDVKM. CDR3 DNA: TGTGCCAGCATTCCGGGAGGGCCTTCCTACGAGCAGTACTTC. Its translation is CASIPGGPSYEQYF. Full variable domain (outside the CDR3, taken from reference TRBV28 and TRBJ2-7): DVKVTQSSRYLVKRTGEKVFLECVQDMDHENMFWYRQDPGLGLRLIYFSYDVKMKEKGDIPEGYSVSREKKERFSLILESASTNQTSMYLCASIPGGPSYEQYFGPGTRLTVT.

This clonotype was seen once. The chain recombines TRBV9 with TRBJ1-1, with 12 bases identical to TRBD1. The CDR3 has 16 amino acids. The germline V gene encodes CDR1 SGDLS and CDR2 YYNGEE. V trimming: 3 bases; J trimming: 5 bases; junction bases outside the gene matches: 8. CDR3 nucleotides: TGTGCCAGCAGCGCCGGGACAGGGGGCAGTAGGACTGAAGCTTTCTTT. It translates to CASSAGTGGSRTEAFF.

There are many counts of this clonotype. The J gene is TRBJ2-7, the V gene TRBV29-1; 11 nucleotides agree with TRBD2. There are 12 residues in the CDR3. Trimming at V came to 6 bases and at J to 6 bases, leaving 4 bases not matched to a gene. The germline V gene has CDR1 SQVTM and CDR2 ANQGSEA. CDR3 in amino acids: CSVRTSGPEQYF. The CDR3 DNA reads as TGCAGCGTGAGGACTAGCGGGCCCGAGCAGTACTTC.

This clonotype showed up many times. The chain is built from TRBV11-2 and TRBJ2-5; possible D gene TRBD2, 6 bases. The CDR3 sequence is 14 residues long. The V gene lost 4 bases and the J gene lost 5 bases, with 14 bases spanning the gap. Germline loops: CDR1 SGHAT, CDR2 FQNNGV. CDR3 amino acids: CASSSQEGRETQYF. CDR3 DNA sequence: TGTGCCAGCAGCTCCCAGGAGGGGAGGGAGACCCAGTACTTC. Full variable domain (missing parts from reference TRBV11-2 and TRBJ2-5): EAGVAQSPRYKIIEKRQSVAFWCNPISGHATLYWYQQILGQGPKLLIQFQNNGVVDDSQLPKDRFSAERLKGVDSTLKIQPAKLEDSAVYLCASSSQEGRETQYFGPGTRLLVL.

This clonotype has a count of ten or more. This chain uses TRBV19 with TRBJ2-5; 9 nucleotides match TRBD2. The CDR3 sequence is 16 residues long. Germline CDR1 reads LNHDA; CDR2 reads SQIVND (reference sequence). After removal of 2 bases from V and 0 bases from J, the junction contained 4 bases not matched to a gene. DNA of the CDR3: TGTGCCAGTAGTATAAGGAGCGGGAGGAACCAAGAGACCCAGTACTTC. Translating gives CASSIRSGRNQETQYF.

This clonotype was recorded many times. The V call is TRBV12-3 or TRBV12-4, the J call TRBJ2-5; D may be TRBD2 (6 bases). This CDR3 comprises 13 residues. Trimming took 3 bases from V and 5 from J, leaving 10 bases between them. CDR3 nucleotides: TGTGCCAGCAGTTTTCGTGGGGGGGAGACCCAGTACTTC. It is translated as CASSFRGGETQYF.

The chain links TRBV6-1 to TRBJ2-7; 9 nucleotides line up with TRBD1. Trimming took 7 bases from V and 7 from J; bases not matched to a gene: 5. The CDR3 length is 12 residues. Germline CDR1 is MNHNS and CDR2 is SASEGT. The DNA for the CDR3 is TGTGCCAGCATAACAGGGGGCGGTGAGCAGTACTTC. It yields the protein CASITGGGEQYF.

The chain couples TRBV29-1 to TRBJ1-5, with D possibly TRBD1 on 6 matching bases. Germline lookup yields CDR1 SQVTM and CDR2 ANQGSEA. V was cut by 7 bases and J by 5 bases, with 18 bases left in between. This CDR3 is built from 14 residues. CDR3 in amino acids: CSARDARGDQPQHF. DNA for the CDR3: TGCAGCGCCCGGGACGCGAGGGGGGATCAGCCCCAGCATTTT.